A selection of T cell receptor beta chains follows, all from one sample in a study of T-cell reconstitution after alpha-beta-depleted transplantation in children. TCRdb re-analysed the PCR reads in MiXCR, keeping a single row per CDR3 protein. The sample includes around 80,000 distinct CDR3 sequences, 15% to 20% of them seen just once. The sample in question was PBMCs, mostly from graft donor cells, obtained 360 days after TCRalphabeta/CD19-depleted stem cell transplant. The receptors shown here come from a male patient between 2 and 10 years old who had a stem cell transplant for acute lymphoblastic leukemia, so the T cells may come from the graft donor. CDR3s include the opening cysteine and the closing phenylalanine or tryptophan. The order of the fields is clone size, V gene, D gene, J gene, CDR3 protein, CDR3 DNA. A D gene is named only where the DNA matches it firmly. The size of a clone is reported for some rows only, either as once, few or many, or as a class for expanded clones.

size: NA; V: TRBV20-1; D: NA; J: TRBJ1-4; CDR3: CSARTRRNEKLFF; DNA: TGCAGTGCTCGGACAAGAAGAAATGAAAAACTGTTTTTT
size: few; V: TRBV11-1; D: TRBD1; J: TRBJ2-6; CDR3: CASSFGQGALNSGANVLTF; DNA: TGTGCCAGCAGCTTTGGGCAGGGGGCCCTCAACTCTGGGGCCAACGTCCTGACTTTC
size: NA; V: TRBV6-1; D: TRBD1; J: TRBJ2-1; CDR3: CASSGGQGFFNEQFF; DNA: TGTGCCAGCAGTGGGGGACAGGGTTTTTTCAATGAGCAGTTCTTC
size: NA; V: TRBV11-2; D: TRBD1; J: TRBJ2-7; CDR3: CASSSRDRVGYEQYF; DNA: TGTGCCAGCAGCTCGCGGGACAGGGTGGGATACGAGCAGTACTTC
size: NA; V: TRBV10-2; D: NA; J: TRBJ2-7; CDR3: CASLGEALYEQYF; DNA: TGCGCCAGCTTGGGGGAGGCCCTCTACGAGCAGTACTTC
size: few; V: TRBV5-6; D: NA; J: TRBJ2-1; CDR3: CASSLKVWRLPIRNEQFF; DNA: TGTGCCAGCAGCTTGAAGGTCTGGAGACTCCCAATCCGCAATGAGCAGTTCTTC
size: few; V: TRBV5-1; D: NA; J: TRBJ2-5; CDR3: CASSLKLLREYQETQYF; DNA: TGCGCCAGCAGCTTGAAGCTTCTACGCGAGTACCAAGAGACCCAGTACTTC
size: many; V: TRBV11-1; D: NA; J: TRBJ1-2; CDR3: CASSLAWEFTTGLYGYTF; DNA: TGTGCCAGCAGCCTAGCATGGGAGTTTACTACCGGACTCTATGGCTACACCTTC
size: NA; V: TRBV5-1; D: TRBD1; J: TRBJ2-7; CDR3: CASSLVGQGSEQYF; DNA: TGCGCCAGCAGCTTGGTGGGACAGGGGAGCGAGCAGTACTTC
size: many; V: TRBV7-9; D: TRBD1; J: TRBJ1-2; CDR3: CASSLVQGVYYGYTF; DNA: TGTGCCAGCAGCTTAGTTCAGGGGGTTTACTATGGCTACACCTTC
size: few; V: TRBV10-3; D: TRBD2; J: TRBJ2-1; CDR3: CATKRDLENEQFF; DNA: TGTGCCACCAAGCGGGACTTAGAGAATGAGCAGTTCTTC
size: NA; V: TRBV5-1; D: NA; J: TRBJ1-1; CDR3: CASSLGQSGEAFF; DNA: TGCGCCAGCAGCCTCGGACAGTCTGGTGAAGCTTTCTTT
size: few; V: TRBV5-1; D: NA; J: TRBJ2-2; CDR3: CASSLRGAGELFF; DNA: TGCGCCAGCAGCTTGAGGGGCGCCGGGGAGCTGTTTTTT
size: NA; V: TRBV12-3/TRBV12-4; D: TRBD2; J: TRBJ2-7; CDR3: CASSPSGLVHEQYF; DNA: TGTGCCAGCAGTCCCTCGGGACTAGTCCACGAGCAGTACTTC
size: NA; V: TRBV5-1; D: TRBD1; J: TRBJ2-7; CDR3: CASSLGSGTGGLEQYF; DNA: TGCGCCAGCAGCTTGGGGTCCGGGACAGGGGGCTTAGAGCAGTACTTC
size: NA; V: TRBV4-1; D: TRBD1; J: TRBJ2-5; CDR3: CASSQKLTGVTRETQYF; DNA: TGCGCCAGCAGCCAAAAGTTAACAGGGGTGACTCGGGAGACCCAGTACTTC
size: many; V: TRBV20-1; D: NA; J: TRBJ2-5; CDR3: CSAPKAGQETQYF; DNA: TGCAGTGCCCCCAAAGCGGGACAGGAGACCCAGTACTTC
size: NA; V: TRBV6-5; D: NA; J: TRBJ2-7; CDR3: CASSYSPAIYEQYF; DNA: TGTGCCAGCAGTTACTCGCCCGCTATCTACGAGCAGTACTTC
size: many; V: TRBV29-1; D: TRBD1; J: TRBJ2-5; CDR3: CSVERGQGLQETQYF; DNA: TGCAGCGTTGAACGGGGACAGGGCTTGCAAGAGACCCAGTACTTC
size: NA; V: TRBV15; D: NA; J: TRBJ2-7; CDR3: CATSTPDRRDEQYF; DNA: TGTGCCACCAGCACCCCGGATCGACGGGACGAGCAGTACTTC
size: many; V: TRBV7-2; D: TRBD2; J: TRBJ2-1; CDR3: CASSFSRLAGDNEQFF; DNA: TGTGCCAGCAGCTTTAGTAGACTAGCGGGAGACAATGAGCAGTTCTTC
size: few; V: TRBV7-8; D: TRBD2; J: TRBJ2-2; CDR3: CASSHRLAGAGELFF; DNA: TGTGCCAGCAGCCACCGACTAGCGGGAGCGGGGGAGCTGTTTTTT
size: NA; V: TRBV21-1; D: NA; J: TRBJ2-1; CDR3: CASTPAGGSYNEQFF; DNA: TGTGCCAGCACCCCAGCGGGAGGCTCCTACAATGAGCAGTTCTTC
size: few; V: TRBV20-1; D: NA; J: TRBJ2-1; CDR3: CSANSGRSSYNEQFF; DNA: TGCAGTGCAAATAGCGGCAGGAGCTCCTACAATGAGCAGTTCTTC
size: few; V: TRBV6-1; D: TRBD1; J: TRBJ2-7; CDR3: CASSAPPGQGYEQYF; DNA: TGTGCCAGCAGTGCGCCTCCGGGACAGGGCTACGAGCAGTACTTC
size: few; V: TRBV12-3/TRBV12-4; D: NA; J: TRBJ2-1; CDR3: CASSFTSAYNEQFF; DNA: TGTGCCAGCAGTTTTACGTCAGCGTACAATGAGCAGTTCTTC
size: NA; V: TRBV11-3; D: TRBD2; J: TRBJ2-1; CDR3: CASSLDPKREKYNEQFF; DNA: TGTGCCAGCAGCTTAGATCCTAAGCGGGAGAAATACAATGAGCAGTTCTTC
size: NA; V: TRBV20-1; D: NA; J: TRBJ2-5; CDR3: CSARRQGETQYF; DNA: TGCAGTGCTAGACGCCAGGGAGAGACCCAGTACTTC
size: NA; V: TRBV12-3/TRBV12-4; D: NA; J: TRBJ2-7; CDR3: CASSNAFSYEQYF; DNA: TGTGCCAGCAGCAACGCCTTCTCCTACGAGCAGTACTTC